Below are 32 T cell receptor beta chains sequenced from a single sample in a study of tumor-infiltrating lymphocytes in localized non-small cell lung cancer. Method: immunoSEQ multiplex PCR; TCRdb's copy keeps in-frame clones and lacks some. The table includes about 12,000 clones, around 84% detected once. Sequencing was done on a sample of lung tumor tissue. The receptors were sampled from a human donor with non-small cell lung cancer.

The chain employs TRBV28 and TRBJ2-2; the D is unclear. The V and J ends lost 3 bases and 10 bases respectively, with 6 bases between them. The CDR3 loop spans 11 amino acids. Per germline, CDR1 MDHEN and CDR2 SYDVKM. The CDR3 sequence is CASSFKKELFF. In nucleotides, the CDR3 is TGTGCCAGCAGTTTTAAGAAGGAGCTGTTTTTT.

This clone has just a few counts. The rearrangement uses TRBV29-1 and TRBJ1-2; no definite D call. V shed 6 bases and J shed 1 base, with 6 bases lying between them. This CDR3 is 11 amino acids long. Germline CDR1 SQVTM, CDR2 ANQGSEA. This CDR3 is CSVGRNYGYTF. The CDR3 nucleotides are TGCAGCGTCGGACGTAACTATGGCTACACCTTC.

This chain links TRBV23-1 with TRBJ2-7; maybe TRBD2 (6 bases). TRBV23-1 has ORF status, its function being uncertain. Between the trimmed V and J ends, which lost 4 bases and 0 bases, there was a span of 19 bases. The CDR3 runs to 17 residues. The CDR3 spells CASSPPGTSISSYEQYF. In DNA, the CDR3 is TGCGCCAGCAGTCCCCCCGGGACTTCGATCAGCTCCTACGAGCAGTACTTC.

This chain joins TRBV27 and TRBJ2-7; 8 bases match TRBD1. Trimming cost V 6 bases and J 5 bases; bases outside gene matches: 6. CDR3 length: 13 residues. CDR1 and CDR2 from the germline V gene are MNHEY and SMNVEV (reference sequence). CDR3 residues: CASRGDRLHEQYF. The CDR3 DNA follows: TGTGCCAGCAGAGGGGACAGGCTTCACGAGCAGTACTTC.

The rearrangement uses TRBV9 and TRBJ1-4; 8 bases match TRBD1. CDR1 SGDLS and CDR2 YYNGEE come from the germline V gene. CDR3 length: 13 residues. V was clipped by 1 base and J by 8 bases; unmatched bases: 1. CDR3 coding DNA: TGTGCCAGCAGCGTAAGGACAGGGGAAAAACTGTTTTTT. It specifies CASSVRTGEKLFF.

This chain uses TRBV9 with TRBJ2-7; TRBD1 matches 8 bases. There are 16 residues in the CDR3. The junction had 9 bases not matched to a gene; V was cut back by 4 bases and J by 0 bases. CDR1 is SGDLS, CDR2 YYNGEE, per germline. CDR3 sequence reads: CASSPSGGLFSYEQYF. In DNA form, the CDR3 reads TGTGCCAGCAGCCCCTCAGGGGGCCTTTTCTCCTACGAGCAGTACTTC.

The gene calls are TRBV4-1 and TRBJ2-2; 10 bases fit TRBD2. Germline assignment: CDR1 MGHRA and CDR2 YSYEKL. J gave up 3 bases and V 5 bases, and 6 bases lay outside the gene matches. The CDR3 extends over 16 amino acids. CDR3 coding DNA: TGCGCCAGCAGCTCTCGAGGACTAGCGGACACCGGGGAGCTGTTTTTT. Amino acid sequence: CASSSRGLADTGELFF.

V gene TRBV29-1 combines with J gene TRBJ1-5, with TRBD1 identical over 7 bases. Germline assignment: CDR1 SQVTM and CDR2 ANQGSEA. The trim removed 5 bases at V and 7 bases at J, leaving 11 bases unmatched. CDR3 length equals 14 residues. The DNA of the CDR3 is TGCAGCGTTCGCGAACAGGGGTTCGGGCAGCCCCAGCATTTT. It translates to CSVREQGFGQPQHF.

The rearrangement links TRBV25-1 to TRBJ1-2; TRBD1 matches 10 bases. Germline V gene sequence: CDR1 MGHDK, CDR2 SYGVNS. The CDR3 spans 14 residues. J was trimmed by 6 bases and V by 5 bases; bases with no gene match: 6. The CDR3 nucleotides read TGTGCCAGCAGTCAATCCGGGACAGGGGATGGCTACACCTTC. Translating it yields CASSQSGTGDGYTF.

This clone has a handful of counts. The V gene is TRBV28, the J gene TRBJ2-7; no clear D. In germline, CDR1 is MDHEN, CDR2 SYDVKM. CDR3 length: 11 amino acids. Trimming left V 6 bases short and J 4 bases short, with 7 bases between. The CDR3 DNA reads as TGTGCCAGCAGCCTCGGTTACGAGCAGTACTTC. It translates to CASSLGYEQYF.

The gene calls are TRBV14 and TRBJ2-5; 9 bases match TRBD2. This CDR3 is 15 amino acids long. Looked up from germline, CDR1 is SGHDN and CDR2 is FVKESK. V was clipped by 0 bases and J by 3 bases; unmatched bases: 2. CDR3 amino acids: CASSQDASGKETQYF. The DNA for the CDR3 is TGTGCCAGCAGCCAAGATGCTAGCGGGAAAGAGACCCAGTACTTC.

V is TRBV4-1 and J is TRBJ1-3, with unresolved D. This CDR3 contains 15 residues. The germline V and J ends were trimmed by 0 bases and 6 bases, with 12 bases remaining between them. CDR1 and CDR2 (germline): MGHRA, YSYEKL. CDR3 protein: CASSQDGSRTNTIYF. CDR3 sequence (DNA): TGCGCCAGCAGCCAAGATGGTAGCAGGACAAACACCATATATTTT.

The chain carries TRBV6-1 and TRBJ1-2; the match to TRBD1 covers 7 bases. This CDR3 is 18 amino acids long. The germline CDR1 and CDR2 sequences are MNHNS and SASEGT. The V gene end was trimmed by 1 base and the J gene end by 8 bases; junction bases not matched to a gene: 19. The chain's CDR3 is CASSEVRSGGANRGGYTF. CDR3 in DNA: TGTGCCAGCAGTGAAGTTCGGTCAGGGGGAGCTAATAGAGGAGGCTACACCTTC.

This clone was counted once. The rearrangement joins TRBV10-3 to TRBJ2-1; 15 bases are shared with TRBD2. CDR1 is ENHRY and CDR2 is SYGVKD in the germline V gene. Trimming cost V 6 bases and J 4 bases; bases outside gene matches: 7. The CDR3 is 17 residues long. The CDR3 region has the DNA TGTGCCATCAGGGGTGGCGGGACTAGCGGGGGGTACAATGAGCAGTTCTTC. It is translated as CAIRGGGTSGGYNEQFF.

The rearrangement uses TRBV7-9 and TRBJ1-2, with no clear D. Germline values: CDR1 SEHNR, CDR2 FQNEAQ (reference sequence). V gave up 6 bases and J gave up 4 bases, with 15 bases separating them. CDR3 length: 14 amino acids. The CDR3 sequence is CASSSGSLVYGYTF. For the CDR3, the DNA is TGTGCCAGCAGTTCTGGGTCACTTGTCTATGGCTACACCTTC.

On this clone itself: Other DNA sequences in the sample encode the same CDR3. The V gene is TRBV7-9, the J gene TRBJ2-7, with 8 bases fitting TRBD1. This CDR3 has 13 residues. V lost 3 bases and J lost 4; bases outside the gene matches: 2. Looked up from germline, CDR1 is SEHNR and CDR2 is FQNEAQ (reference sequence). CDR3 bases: TGTGCCAGCAGCTTTACAGGGGGGTACGAGCAGTACTTC. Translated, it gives CASSFTGGYEQYF.

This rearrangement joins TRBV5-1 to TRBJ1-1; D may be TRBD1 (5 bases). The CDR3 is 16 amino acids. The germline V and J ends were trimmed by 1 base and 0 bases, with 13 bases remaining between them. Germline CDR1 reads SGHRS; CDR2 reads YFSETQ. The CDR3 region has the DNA TGCGCCAGCAGCTTGACGGCTCAGACAGTGAACACTGAAGCTTTCTTT. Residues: CASSLTAQTVNTEAFF.

The CDR3 spells CASSNDGNYGYTF. In nucleotides, the CDR3 is TGTGCCAGCAGTAACGACGGAAACTATGGCTACACCTTC. The genes are TRBV2 and TRBJ1-2; D ambiguous. V lost 5 bases, J lost 2 bases, and 9 bases lay in between. CDR1 is SNHLY, CDR2 FYNNEI, per germline. This CDR3 has 13 amino acids.

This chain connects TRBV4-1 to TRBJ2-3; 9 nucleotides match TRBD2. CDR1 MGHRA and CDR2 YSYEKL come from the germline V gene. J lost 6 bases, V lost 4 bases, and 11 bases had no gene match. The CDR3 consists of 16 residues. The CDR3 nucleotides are TGCGCCAGCAGCCCGGGAGGGGCGGGAGGGGTGGATACGCAGTATTTT. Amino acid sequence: CASSPGGAGGVDTQYF.

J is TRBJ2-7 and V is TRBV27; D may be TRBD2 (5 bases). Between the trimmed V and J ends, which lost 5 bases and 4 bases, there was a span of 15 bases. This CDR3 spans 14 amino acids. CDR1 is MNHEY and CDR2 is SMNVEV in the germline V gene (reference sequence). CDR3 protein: CASSLTTNSYEQYF. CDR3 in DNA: TGTGCCAGCAGTCTCACGACTAACTCTTACGAGCAGTACTTC.

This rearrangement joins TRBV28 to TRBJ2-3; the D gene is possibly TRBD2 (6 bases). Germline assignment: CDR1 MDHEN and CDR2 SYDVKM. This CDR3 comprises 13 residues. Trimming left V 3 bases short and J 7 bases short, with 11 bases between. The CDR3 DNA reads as TGTGCCAGCAGTTTCGAAGGGAGGCATACGCAGTATTTT. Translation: CASSFEGRHTQYF.

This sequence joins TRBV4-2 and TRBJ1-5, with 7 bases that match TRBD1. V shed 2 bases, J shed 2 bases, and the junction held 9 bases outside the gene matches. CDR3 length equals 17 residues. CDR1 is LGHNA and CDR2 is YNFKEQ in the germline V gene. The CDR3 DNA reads TGTGCCAGCAGCCAAACTGCAGGGGGTTGGGGCAATCAGCCCCAGCATTTT. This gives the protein CASSQTAGGWGNQPQHF.

CDR3 DNA: TGTGCCAGCAGCGCGACAGGGTCCGACTACAATGAGCAGTTCTTC. As protein: CASSATGSDYNEQFF. The chain is built from TRBV9 and TRBJ2-1; 7 nucleotides align to TRBD1. With 3 bases clipped from V and 3 bases from J, the junction kept 6 bases outside the gene matches. The CDR3 spans 15 residues. The germline CDR1 and CDR2 sequences are SGDLS and YYNGEE.

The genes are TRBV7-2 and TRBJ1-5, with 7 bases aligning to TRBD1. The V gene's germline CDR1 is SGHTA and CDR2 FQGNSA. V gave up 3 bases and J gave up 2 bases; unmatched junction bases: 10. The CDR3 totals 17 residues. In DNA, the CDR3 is TGTGCCAGCAGCTTGGGGACAAGAACAGGGGGCAATCAGCCCCAGCATTTT. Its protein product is CASSLGTRTGGNQPQHF.

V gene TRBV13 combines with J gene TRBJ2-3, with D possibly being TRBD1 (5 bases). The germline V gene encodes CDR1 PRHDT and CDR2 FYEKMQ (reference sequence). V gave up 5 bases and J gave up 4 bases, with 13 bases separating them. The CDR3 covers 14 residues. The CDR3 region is CASSTRQGADTQYF. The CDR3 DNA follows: TGTGCCAGCAGCACCCGGCAAGGGGCAGATACGCAGTATTTT.

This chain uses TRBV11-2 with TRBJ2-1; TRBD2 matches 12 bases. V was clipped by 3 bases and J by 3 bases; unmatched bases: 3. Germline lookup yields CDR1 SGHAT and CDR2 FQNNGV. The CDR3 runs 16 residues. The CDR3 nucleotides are TGTGCCAGCAGCTTCAGACTAGCGGGGGTCTACAATGAGCAGTTCTTC. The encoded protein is CASSFRLAGVYNEQFF. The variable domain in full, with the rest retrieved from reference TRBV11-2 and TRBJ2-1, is EAGVAQSPRYKIIEKRQSVAFWCNPISGHATLYWYQQILGQGPKLLIQFQNNGVVDDSQLPKDRFSAERLKGVDSTLKIQPAKLEDSAVYLCASSFRLAGVYNEQFFGPGTRLTVL.

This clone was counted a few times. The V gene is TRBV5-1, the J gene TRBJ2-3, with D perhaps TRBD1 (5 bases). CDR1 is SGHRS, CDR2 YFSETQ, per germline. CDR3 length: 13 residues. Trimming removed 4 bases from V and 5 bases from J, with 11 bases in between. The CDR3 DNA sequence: TGCGCCAGCAGCCCCCTGGGGCGAGATACGCAGTATTTT. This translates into CASSPLGRDTQYF.

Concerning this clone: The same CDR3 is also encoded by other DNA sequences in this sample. CDR3 region: CASSLGSWTDTQYF. The DNA for the CDR3 is TGTGCCAGCAGCTTAGGTTCTTGGACAGATACGCAGTATTTT. This chain connects TRBV11-2 to TRBJ2-3; D is uncertain. Germline V gives CDR1 SGHAT, CDR2 FQNNGV. This CDR3 is 14 amino acids long. Trimming took off 1 base at V and 3 bases at J, with 8 bases between the two ends.

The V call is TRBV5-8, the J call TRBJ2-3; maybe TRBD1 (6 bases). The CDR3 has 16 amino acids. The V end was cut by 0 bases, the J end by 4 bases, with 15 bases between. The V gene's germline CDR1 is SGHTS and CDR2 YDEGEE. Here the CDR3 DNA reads TGTGCCAGCAGCTTGGGGAACCAGGGGTTAGCAGATACGCAGTATTTT. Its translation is CASSLGNQGLADTQYF.

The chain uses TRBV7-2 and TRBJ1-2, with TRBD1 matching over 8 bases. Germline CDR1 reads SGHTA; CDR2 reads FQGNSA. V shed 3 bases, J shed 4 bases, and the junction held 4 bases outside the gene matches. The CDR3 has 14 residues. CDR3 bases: TGTGCCAGCAGCTTCAGGGGGCTCGGCTATGGCTACACCTTC. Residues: CASSFRGLGYGYTF.

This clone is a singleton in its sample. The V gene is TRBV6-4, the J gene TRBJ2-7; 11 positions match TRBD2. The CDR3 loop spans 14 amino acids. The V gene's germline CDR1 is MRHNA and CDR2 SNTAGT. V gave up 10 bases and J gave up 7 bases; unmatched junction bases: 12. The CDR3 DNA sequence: TGTGCCACCCAATCCCTAGCGGGAGGAGGTGAGCAGTACTTC. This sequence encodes CATQSLAGGGEQYF.

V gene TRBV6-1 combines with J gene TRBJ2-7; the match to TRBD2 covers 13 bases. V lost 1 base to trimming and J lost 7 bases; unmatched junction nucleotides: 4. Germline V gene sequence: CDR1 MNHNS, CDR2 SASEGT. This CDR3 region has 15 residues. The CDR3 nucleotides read TGTGCCAGCAGTGAAGAACTAGCGGGAGGGCAGGAGCAGTACTTC. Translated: CASSEELAGGQEQYF.